These 17 T cell receptor beta chains came from one sample sequenced in a study of glioma-infiltrating T cells after dendritic cell vaccination. Produced via immunoSEQ multiplex PCR; TCRdb's table is partial and in-frame only. The sample carries roughly 100,000 clones, 75% to 85% recorded once. Sequencing was performed on blood, taken before dendritic cell vaccination. The receptors were gathered from a human donor with glioblastoma.

Only a few counts were recorded for this clone. The gene calls are TRBV11-2 and TRBJ2-1; D is possibly TRBD1 (6 bases). The germline V and J ends were trimmed by 5 bases and 0 bases, with 23 bases remaining between them. The CDR3 contains 19 residues. Germline V gene data show CDR1 as SGHAT and CDR2 as FQNNGV. The CDR3 here is CASSPGSFFGTPSYNEQFF. As DNA, the CDR3 is TGTGCCAGCAGCCCGGGTAGTTTTTTCGGGACACCCTCCTACAATGAGCAGTTCTTC.

This sequence joins TRBV2 and TRBJ1-1; D gene unclear. V gave up 1 base and J gave up 6 bases, with 6 bases separating them. Germline V lookup: CDR1 SNHLY, CDR2 FYNNEI. The CDR3 loop spans 12 amino acids. CDR3 sequence reads: CASSEGESEAFF. The CDR3 nucleotides read TGTGCCAGCAGTGAAGGGGAGTCTGAAGCTTTCTTT.

The chain couples TRBV4-1 to TRBJ1-4; 7 positions agree with TRBD1. The J segment lost 8 bases and the V segment lost 2 bases, leaving 8 bases of the junction unmatched. The CDR3 totals 15 residues. Germline CDR1 is MGHRA and CDR2 is YSYEKL. The DNA of the CDR3 is TGCGCCAGCAGCCAAAATTCAGGGGGGAACGAAAAACTGTTTTTT. Its protein product is CASSQNSGGNEKLFF.

This sequence joins TRBV7-9 and TRBJ2-1; 11 positions agree with TRBD2. Germline assignment: CDR1 SEHNR and CDR2 FQNEAQ (reference sequence). Trimming took 0 bases from V and 10 from J; bases not matched to a gene: 2. The CDR3 sequence is 14 residues long. The CDR3 sequence: CASSLAGTSGEQFF. The CDR3 DNA reads as TGTGCCAGCAGCTTAGCTGGGACTAGCGGCGAGCAGTTCTTC. The entire variable domain, with the rest obtained from reference TRBV7-9 and TRBJ2-1, is as follows: DTGVSQNPRHKITKRGQNVTFRCDPISEHNRLYWYRQTLGQGPEFLTYFQNEAQLEKSRLLSDRFSAERPKGSFSTLEIQRTEQGDSAMYLCASSLAGTSGEQFFGPGTRLTVL.

The V and J genes are TRBV29-1 and TRBJ2-7, with 9 bases lining up with TRBD1. The CDR3 totals 12 residues. Germline CDR1 reads SQVTM; CDR2 reads ANQGSEA. The ends lost 3 bases at V and 7 bases at J; junction bases unmatched: 4. The CDR3 DNA reads TGCAGCGTTGAGTACAGGGGGCTTGAGCAGTACTTC. Protein product: CSVEYRGLEQYF.

The chain links TRBV30 to TRBJ1-2, with a weak D call TRBD1 (6 bases). Germline CDR1 is GTSNPN and CDR2 is SVGIG (reference sequence). The ends were cut back, 0 bases at V and 6 bases at J, with 14 bases in the middle. The CDR3 spans 14 residues. The DNA for the CDR3 is TGTGCCTGGAGTGTAGGGGCGGCAGGGGATGGCTACACCTTC. Its translation: CAWSVGAAGDGYTF.

The gene calls are TRBV7-9 and TRBJ2-7; the match to TRBD2 covers 8 bases. The trim removed 6 bases at V and 2 bases at J, leaving 9 bases unmatched. CDR1 SEHNR and CDR2 FQNEAQ come from the germline V gene (reference sequence). CDR3 length equals 15 residues. CDR3 nucleotide sequence: TGTGCCAGCAGGACTAGCGCGAACCTAGCCTACGAGCAGTACTTC. This sequence encodes CASRTSANLAYEQYF.

The V call is TRBV6-1, the J call TRBJ2-3, with 8 bases fitting TRBD2. The CDR3 covers 17 residues. With 1 base clipped from V and 1 base from J, the junction kept 7 bases outside the gene matches. Germline assignment: CDR1 MNHNS and CDR2 SASEGT. The CDR3 DNA sequence: TGTGCCAGCAGTGAAGGGGTTAGCGGGATAGGCACAGATACGCAGTATTTT. Translation gives CASSEGVSGIGTDTQYF.

The chain has TRBV11-2 and TRBJ1-2, with TRBD1 as a possible D gene (6 bases). Deletions cut 7 bases from V and 4 bases from J, with 16 bases between. The CDR3 sequence is 14 residues long. Germline V gene data show CDR1 as SGHAT and CDR2 as FQNNGV. CDR3 sequence (DNA): TGTGCCAGCAAACCCCTCAGGGGCTCCTATGGCTACACCTTC. This gives the protein CASKPLRGSYGYTF. Full variable domain (rest looked up from reference TRBV11-2 and TRBJ1-2): EAGVAQSPRYKIIEKRQSVAFWCNPISGHATLYWYQQILGQGPKLLIQFQNNGVVDDSQLPKDRFSAERLKGVDSTLKIQPAKLEDSAVYLCASKPLRGSYGYTFGSGTRLTVV.

This clone came up once. The chain links TRBV19 to TRBJ2-1; 10 bases map to TRBD1. The CDR3 is 16 amino acids. The J segment lost 5 bases and the V segment lost 3 bases, leaving 7 bases of the junction unmatched. CDR1 is LNHDA, CDR2 SQIVND, per germline (reference sequence). CDR3 in amino acids: CASSIGTGVDNNEQFF. CDR3 sequence (DNA): TGTGCCAGTAGTATTGGGACAGGGGTTGACAACAATGAGCAGTTCTTC.

V usage is TRBV6-1 and J usage is TRBJ1-4; a weak D match, TRBD1 (5 bases). The CDR3 contains 13 residues. Germline-derived CDR1 and CDR2 are MNHNS and SASEGT. The V end lost 9 bases, the J end lost 7 bases, and 15 bases lay between the germline ends. The CDR3 region is CASLGAGSEKLFF. The CDR3 bases are TGTGCCAGTCTCGGGGCGGGGAGTGAAAAACTGTTTTTT.

The chain links TRBV6-1 to TRBJ2-1; 10 nucleotides match TRBD2. Trimming at V came to 8 bases and at J to 8 bases, leaving 6 bases not matched to a gene. Germline V gene lookup returns CDR1 MNHNS and CDR2 SASEGT. There are 13 residues in the CDR3. CDR3: CASERGGFHEQFF. The CDR3 bases are TGTGCCAGCGAGCGGGGGGGGTTCCATGAGCAGTTCTTC.

This chain links TRBV5-6 with TRBJ1-1; no reliable D call. The germline gives CDR1 SGHDT, CDR2 YYEEEE. V was trimmed by 0 bases and J by 10 bases, leaving 13 bases between them. The CDR3 totals 13 residues. This CDR3 is CASSLAAHIAAFF. The CDR3 DNA is TGTGCCAGCAGCTTGGCGGCCCACATAGCAGCTTTCTTT.

The chain combines TRBV2 with TRBJ1-2; 12 bases fit TRBD1. Germline lookup yields CDR1 SNHLY and CDR2 FYNNEI. This CDR3 has 18 amino acids. The V gene end was trimmed by 7 bases and the J gene end by 3 bases; junction bases not matched to a gene: 15. The CDR3 here is CASTNPGTGGRFDYGYTF. The CDR3 DNA reads as TGTGCCAGCACCAACCCAGGGACAGGGGGCCGGTTCGACTATGGCTACACCTTC. Drawing the rest from reference TRBV2 and TRBJ1-2, the complete variable domain is EPEVTQTPSHQVTQMGQEVILRCVPISNHLYFYWYRQILGQKVEFLVSFYNNEISEKSEIFDDQFSVERPDGSNFTLKIRSTKLEDSAMYFCASTNPGTGGRFDYGYTFGSGTRLTVV.

The chain joins TRBV6-5 to TRBJ2-1, with D tentatively TRBD1 (6 bases). The CDR3 spans 15 residues. Germline assignment: CDR1 MNHEY and CDR2 SVGAGI. V was pared by 3 bases and J by 7 bases, with 16 bases between. CDR3 in amino acids: CASSYVQGQGNEQFF. In DNA, the CDR3 is TGTGCCAGCAGTTATGTGCAGGGGCAGGGGAATGAGCAGTTCTTC.

The chain is built from TRBV23-1 and TRBJ1-5; D is perhaps TRBD1 (6 bases). TRBV23-1 is annotated as an ORF whose role is uncertain. V was shortened by 0 bases and J by 6 bases, with 18 bases between the two germline ends. The CDR3 sequence is 17 residues long. The chain's CDR3 is CASSQSNRVRLGQPQHF. In DNA form, the CDR3 reads TGCGCCAGCAGTCAATCGAACAGGGTAAGATTAGGTCAGCCCCAGCATTTT.

In regard to this clone: Other DNA sequences in this specimen translate into the identical CDR3. The chain combines TRBV15 with TRBJ2-7, with 7 bases aligning to TRBD2. This CDR3 is built from 14 residues. Germline CDR1 reads LNHNV; CDR2 reads YYDKDF (reference sequence). V lost 0 bases to trimming and J lost 3 bases; unmatched junction nucleotides: 2. CDR3 coding DNA: TGTGCCACCAGCAGAGATCCGGGAGGCTACGAGCAGTACTTC. It yields the protein CATSRDPGGYEQYF.